The 18 T cell receptor beta chains below come from one sample, sequenced in a study of blood T cell repertoires in COVID-19. The protocol was immunoSEQ multiplex PCR, while the TCRdb copy is restricted to in-frame clones and leaves out a portion. The data show fewer than 55,000 clones, with under 90% seen just once and around 22% held by the top ten. The specimen was peripheral blood. Every receptor here comes from a woman older than 75 with COVID-19, enrolled during active disease.

This chain links TRBV7-3 with TRBJ2-2; TRBD1 matches 10 bases. The CDR3 consists of 16 residues. J lost 4 bases, V lost 5 bases, and 7 bases had no gene match. Germline CDR1 and CDR2: SGHTA and FQGTGA. CDR3 in amino acids: CASSTRQGAGTGELFF. CDR3 in DNA: TGTGCCAGCAGCACCCGACAGGGGGCAGGCACCGGGGAGCTGTTTTTT. The whole variable domain, filled in from reference TRBV7-3 and TRBJ2-2, reads GAGVSQTPSNKVTEKGKYVELRCDPISGHTALYWYRQSLGQGPEFLIYFQGTGAADDSGLPNDRFFAVRPEGSVSTLKIQRTERGDSAVYLCASSTRQGAGTGELFFGEGSRLTVL.

Only one count was recorded for this clone. This sequence joins TRBV6-5 and TRBJ2-1; 7 bases fit TRBD1. Germline CDR1 and CDR2: MNHEY and SVGAGI. V gave up 5 bases and J gave up 5 bases; unmatched junction bases: 9. This CDR3 is built from 15 residues. The CDR3 nucleotides are TGTGCCAGCAGTACGGGGACAGCTCCTAACAATGAGCAGTTCTTC. Amino acid sequence: CASSTGTAPNNEQFF.

The gene calls are TRBV27 and TRBJ1-2, with a tentative D call TRBD1 (6 bases). V was shortened by 6 bases and J by 7 bases, with 18 bases between the two germline ends. The CDR3 is made up of 14 amino acids. Germline V gene data show CDR1 as MNHEY and CDR2 as SMNVEV (reference sequence). CDR3 bases: TGTGCCAGCAGCCGTGGTGAGGGGGTAGTTGGCTACACCTTC. It encodes CASSRGEGVVGYTF.

The V and J genes are TRBV28 and TRBJ2-4; TRBD1 agrees at 10 bases. Trimming took 3 bases from V and 8 from J; bases not matched to a gene: 4. Germline V gene lookup returns CDR1 MDHEN and CDR2 SYDVKM. This CDR3 spans 14 amino acids. This chain's CDR3 is CASSLDRGWDIQYF. CDR3 DNA sequence: TGTGCCAGCAGTTTGGACAGGGGGTGGGACATTCAGTACTTC.

This clone was detected only once. CDR3 sequence reads: CSGANDEQFF. The DNA for the CDR3 is TGCAGTGGGGCTAACGATGAGCAGTTCTTC. This sequence joins TRBV20-1 and TRBJ2-1; D not certain. Trimming removed 7 bases at V and 8 bases at J, with 9 bases between. Germline assignment: CDR1 DFQATT and CDR2 SNEGSKA (reference sequence). The CDR3 sequence is 10 residues long.

A note on this clone: One end of the junction is discordant with germline, which a read error may explain. V usage is TRBV7-7 and J usage is TRBJ2-5; D possibly corresponds to TRBD2 (5 bases). Germline V gives CDR1 SSHAT, CDR2 FNYEAQ (reference sequence). The CDR3 is 14 amino acids. The chain's CDR3 is CASSLASGSQTQYF. CDR3 DNA sequence: TGTGCTAGCAGCTTAGCGTCAGGATCTCAGACCCAGTACTTC. The entire variable domain, with the rest obtained from reference TRBV7-7 and TRBJ2-5, is as follows: GAGVSQSPRYKVTKRGQDVTLRCDPISSHATLYWYQQALGQGPEFLTYFNYEAQPDKSGLPSDRFSAERPEGSISTLTIQRTEQRDSAMYRCASSLASGSQTQYFGPGTRLLVL.

This chain joins TRBV2 and TRBJ2-5, with D uncertain. Germline V gives CDR1 SNHLY, CDR2 FYNNEI. The CDR3 contains 11 residues. The V end lost 6 bases, the J end lost 0 bases, and 2 bases lay between the germline ends. The CDR3 reads CASSYQETQYF. CDR3 DNA sequence: TGTGCCAGCAGCTACCAAGAGACCCAGTACTTC.

V gene TRBV7-8 combines with J gene TRBJ2-7, with no clear D. V dropped 3 bases and J dropped 0 bases, with 6 bases sitting between them. Germline assignment: CDR1 SGHVS and CDR2 FQNEAQ. This CDR3 comprises 13 residues. CDR3 DNA: TGTGCCAGCAGCTTTGCAGGCTCCTACGAGCAGTACTTC. Translating it yields CASSFAGSYEQYF.

The chain couples TRBV7-2 to TRBJ2-1; D is unresolved. Germline V gives CDR1 SGHTA, CDR2 FQGNSA. The CDR3 is 13 amino acids. The V end was cut by 2 bases, the J end by 6 bases, with 8 bases between. The CDR3 bases are TGTGCCAGCAGCTTACTAGTCCCCAATGAGCAGTTCTTC. It yields the protein CASSLLVPNEQFF.

A single count supports this clone. This chain joins TRBV19 and TRBJ2-7; 9 nucleotides agree with TRBD2. V lost 6 bases, J lost 7 bases, and 10 bases stayed unmatched. The CDR3 spans 14 residues. Germline loops: CDR1 LNHDA, CDR2 SQIVND (reference sequence). CDR3 protein: CASRRRASGAEQYF. The CDR3 region has the DNA TGTGCCAGTAGGAGGAGGGCTAGCGGGGCGGAGCAGTACTTC.

Only one count was recorded for this clone. The chain has TRBV6-6 and TRBJ2-3; D not resolved. Per germline, CDR1 MNHNY and CDR2 SVGAGI (reference sequence). This CDR3 has 13 residues. V was cut by 7 bases and J by 6 bases, with 14 bases left in between. The CDR3 nucleotides read TGTGCCAGCACCACCCACAGTTCCGATACGCAGTATTTT. It codes for CASTTHSSDTQYF.

CDR3 amino acids: CATSATGGGVYQETQYF. The CDR3 nucleotides read TGTGCCACCAGCGCAACGGGGGGGGGCGTTTATCAAGAGACCCAGTACTTC. The rearrangement joins TRBV24-1 to TRBJ2-5, with TRBD2 matching 8 bases. After removal of 7 bases from V and 2 bases from J, the junction contained 14 bases not matched to a gene. Germline loops: CDR1 KGHDR, CDR2 SFDVKD. The length of the CDR3 is 17 residues.

The chain joins TRBV5-1 to TRBJ2-7, with D possibly being TRBD2 (6 bases). Germline loops: CDR1 SGHRS, CDR2 YFSETQ. CDR3 length: 15 residues. Trimming pared 5 bases from V and 7 bases from J, leaving 22 bases between. The DNA of the CDR3 is TGCGCCAGCAGTCAAACCGGGACTGAGCTAGGGGAGCAGTACTTC. Translated: CASSQTGTELGEQYF. Using reference TRBV5-1 and TRBJ2-7 for the parts outside the CDR3, the full variable domain is KAGVTQTPRYLIKTRGQQVTLSCSPISGHRSVSWYQQTPGQGLQFLFEYFSETQRNKGNFPGRFSGRQFSNSRSEMNVSTLELGDSALYLCASSQTGTELGEQYFGPGTRLTVT.

CDR3 DNA: TGTGCCAGCAGTCCCGGGACTAGCCGTTATGTTGGGCAGTTCTTC. This codes for CASSPGTSRYVGQFF. The rearrangement uses TRBV6-5 and TRBJ2-1; 9 bases are a match to TRBD2. The V segment lost 5 bases and the J segment 12 bases; nucleotides outside the gene matches: 14. CDR3 length equals 15 residues. CDR1 MNHEY and CDR2 SVGAGI come from the germline V gene.

The CDR3 region is CSVKGAGAGELFF. CDR3 nucleotide sequence: TGCAGCGTTAAAGGAGCGGGAGCCGGGGAGCTGTTTTTT. The gene calls are TRBV29-1 and TRBJ2-2; 8 bases map to TRBD2. The CDR3 has 13 residues. From germline, CDR1 is SQVTM and CDR2 ANQGSEA. With 5 bases clipped from V and 6 bases from J, the junction kept 5 bases outside the gene matches.

V is TRBV28 and J is TRBJ2-2; 11 bases line up with TRBD1. V was pared by 5 bases and J by 7 bases, with 6 bases of the junction left unmatched. CDR3 length: 15 amino acids. Germline V gene data show CDR1 as MDHEN and CDR2 as SYDVKM. CDR3 loop: CASSLPGTGGGELFF. The CDR3 DNA follows: TGTGCCAGCAGTCTACCAGGGACAGGGGGCGGGGAGCTGTTTTTT.

The rearrangement uses TRBV4-1 and TRBJ2-3, with TRBD1 as a possible D gene (5 bases). V was shortened by 1 base and J by 0 bases, with 11 bases between the two germline ends. The CDR3 spans 16 residues. CDR1 and CDR2 from the germline V gene are MGHRA and YSYEKL. The CDR3: CASSQASRGSTDTQYF. The CDR3, as DNA: TGCGCCAGCAGCCAAGCTTCAAGGGGAAGCACAGATACGCAGTATTTT.

The J gene is TRBJ1-4, the V gene TRBV5-1, with D maybe TRBD1 (5 bases). Germline V gene sequence: CDR1 SGHRS, CDR2 YFSETQ. Trimming took 3 bases from V and 0 from J, leaving 9 bases between them. This CDR3 has 15 amino acids. The CDR3 DNA reads TGCGCCAGCAGCTCGTTCAGGGCAACTAATGAAAAACTGTTTTTT. Translating gives CASSSFRATNEKLFF. Using reference TRBV5-1 and TRBJ1-4 for the parts outside the CDR3, the full variable domain is KAGVTQTPRYLIKTRGQQVTLSCSPISGHRSVSWYQQTPGQGLQFLFEYFSETQRNKGNFPGRFSGRQFSNSRSEMNVSTLELGDSALYLCASSSFRATNEKLFFGSGTQLSVL.